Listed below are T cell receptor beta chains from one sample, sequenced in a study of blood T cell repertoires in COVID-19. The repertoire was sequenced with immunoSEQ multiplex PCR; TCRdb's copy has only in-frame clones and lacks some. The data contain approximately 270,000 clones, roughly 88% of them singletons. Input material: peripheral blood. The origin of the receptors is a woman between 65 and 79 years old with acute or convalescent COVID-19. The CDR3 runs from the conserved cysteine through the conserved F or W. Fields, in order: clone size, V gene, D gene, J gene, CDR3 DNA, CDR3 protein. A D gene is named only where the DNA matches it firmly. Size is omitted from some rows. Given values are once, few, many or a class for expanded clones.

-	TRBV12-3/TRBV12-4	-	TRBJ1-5	TGTGCCAGCAGTTTCTTCGGGGAGCCCCAGCATTTT	CASSFFGEPQHF
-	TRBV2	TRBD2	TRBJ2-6	TGTGCCAGGTCCGGGGGGTCTGGGGCCAACGTCCTGACTTTC	CARSGGSGANVLTF
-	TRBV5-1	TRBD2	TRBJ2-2	TGCGCCCCCAGGCCCCCGCGGGGCGGACTAGGAGCATCCGGGGAGCTGTTTTTT	CAPRPPRGGLGASGELFF
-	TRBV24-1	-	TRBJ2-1	TGTGCCACCAGCGAGAGGGATGAGCAGTTCTTC	CATSERDEQFF
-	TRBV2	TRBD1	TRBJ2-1	TGTGCCAGCAAGGGGGCACTCGTAAATGAGCAGTTCTTC	CASKGALVNEQFF
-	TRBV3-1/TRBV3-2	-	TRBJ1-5	TGTGCCAGCAAAAGCTTCGGGGGGCCCCAGCATTTT	CASKSFGGPQHF
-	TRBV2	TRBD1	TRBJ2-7	TGTGCCAGCAGGGTAGCGGGACAGGGGCGCGAGCAGTACTTC	CASRVAGQGREQYF
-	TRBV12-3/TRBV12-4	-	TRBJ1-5	TGTGCCAGCACCCGAGGTGGATATCAGCCCCAGCATTTT	CASTRGGYQPQHF
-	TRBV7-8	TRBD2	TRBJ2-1	TGTGCCAGCAGCTTAGATATTAGCGGGGGGGTTGGTGAGCAGTTCTTC	CASSLDISGGVGEQFF
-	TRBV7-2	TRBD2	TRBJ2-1	TGTGCCAGCAGCTTACAGAGCGGGGGGGGGAACAATGAGCAGTTCTTC	CASSLQSGGGNNEQFF
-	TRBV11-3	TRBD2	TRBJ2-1	TGTGCCAGCCGGGGGGGGCCGAAAAATGAGCAGTTCTTC	CASRGGPKNEQFF
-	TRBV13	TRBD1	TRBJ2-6	TGTGCCAGCAGCTCCACGGGACAGGGGACCTCTGGGGCCAACGTCCTGACTTTC	CASSSTGQGTSGANVLTF
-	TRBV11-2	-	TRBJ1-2	TGTGCCAGCAGCACCCGACTGGTCGGCTACACCTTC	CASSTRLVGYTF
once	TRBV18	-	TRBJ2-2	TGTGCCAGCTCAGTTTCAGGCACCGGGGAGCTGTTTTTT	CASSVSGTGELFF
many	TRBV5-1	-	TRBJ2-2	TGCGCCAGCAGAAACGATCCGGGAGCCGGGGAGCTGTTTTTT	CASRNDPGAGELFF
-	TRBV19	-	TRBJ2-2	TGTGCCAGTACCCCCACAGGTATCACCGGGGAGCTGTTTTTT	CASTPTGITGELFF
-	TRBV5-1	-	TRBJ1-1	TGCGCCAGCAGCTTCGGCAGGGAGAACACTGAAGCTTTCTTT	CASSFGRENTEAFF
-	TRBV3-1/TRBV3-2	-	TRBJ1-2	TGTGCCAGCAGCCAAGGTGCGGGCGGCTACACCTTC	CASSQGAGGYTF
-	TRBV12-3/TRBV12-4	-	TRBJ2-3	TGTGCCAGCAGTCCCGCAGATACGCAGTATTTT	CASSPADTQYF
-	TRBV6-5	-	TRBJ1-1	TGTGCCAGCAGCTATACAGGCACAGGCACTGAAGCTTTCTTT	CASSYTGTGTEAFF
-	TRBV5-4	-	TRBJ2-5	TGTGCCAGCAGCCCAGGAGGGGCCACTAGCCAAGAGACCCAGTACTTC	CASSPGGATSQETQYF
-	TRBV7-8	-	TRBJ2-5	TGTGCCAGCAGCTTAGAGGCTAGCAAGCAGACCCAGTACTTC	CASSLEASKQTQYF
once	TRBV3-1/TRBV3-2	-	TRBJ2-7	TGTGCCAGCAGCCAAGAAACACAGCTCAACGAGCAGTACTTC	CASSQETQLNEQYF
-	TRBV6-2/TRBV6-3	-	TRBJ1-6	TGTGCCAGCAGTTATTCAACAACACCCCTCCACTTT	CASSYSTTPLHF
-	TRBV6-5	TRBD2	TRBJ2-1	TGTGCCAGCAAGGTAGCGGGGCGCTACAATGAGCAGTTCTTC	CASKVAGRYNEQFF
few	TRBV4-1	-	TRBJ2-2	TGCGCCAGCAGCCATAGCGGTTTGAACACCGGGGAGCTGTTTTTT	CASSHSGLNTGELFF
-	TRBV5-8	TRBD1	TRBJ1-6	TGTGCCGGTCCGGACAGGAGTAATTCACCCCTCCACTTT	CAGPDRSNSPLHF
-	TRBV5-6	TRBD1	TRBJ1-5	TGTGCCAGCAGCCGGGACAGAAATCAGCCCCAGCATTTT	CASSRDRNQPQHF
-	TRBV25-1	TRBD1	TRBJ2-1	TGTGCCAGCAGTGAATTACAGGGGTCCTACAATGAGCAGTTCTTC	CASSELQGSYNEQFF
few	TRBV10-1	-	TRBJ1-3	TGCGCCAGCAGGGACAGCTCTGGAAACACCATATATTTT	CASRDSSGNTIYF
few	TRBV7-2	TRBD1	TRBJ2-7	TGTGCCAGCAGCCGCGACAGGGGTGGCTACGAGCAGTACTTC	CASSRDRGGYEQYF
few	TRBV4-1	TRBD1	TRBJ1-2	TGCGCCAGCAGCCACCAGGGGGCCAACTATGGCTACACCTTC	CASSHQGANYGYTF
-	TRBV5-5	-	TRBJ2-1	TGTGCCAGCAGCTCACTGAGGGGGAGGGATGAGCAGTTCTTC	CASSSLRGRDEQFF
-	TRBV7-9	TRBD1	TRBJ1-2	TGTGCCAGCAGCCTCGGATCGACAGGGTTCAAGGGCTACACCTTC	CASSLGSTGFKGYTF
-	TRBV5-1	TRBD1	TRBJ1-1	TGCGCCAGCAGCGGACAGGGGAGGTCTGAAGCTTTCTTT	CASSGQGRSEAFF
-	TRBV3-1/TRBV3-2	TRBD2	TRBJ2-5	TGTGCCAGCAGACTTAGCGGGGAAGAGACCCAGTACTTC	CASRLSGEETQYF
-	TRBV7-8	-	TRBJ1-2	TGTGCCAGCAGCTCTCGACAGGACTACACCTTC	CASSSRQDYTF
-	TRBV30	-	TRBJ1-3	TGTGCCTGGGGACAGTCTGGAAACACCATATATTTT	CAWGQSGNTIYF
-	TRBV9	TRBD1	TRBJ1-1	TGTGCCAGCGGACAGGGCACAAACACTGAAGCTTTCTTT	CASGQGTNTEAFF
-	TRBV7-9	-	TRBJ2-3	TGTGCCAGCGCGGGACCGTACACAGATACGCAGTATTTT	CASAGPYTDTQYF
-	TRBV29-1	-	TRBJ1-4	TGCAGCGTGGTGGGGGGGCGCGGGAAACTGTTTTTT	CSVVGGRGKLFF
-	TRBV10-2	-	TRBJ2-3	TGCGCCAGCAGTGAGCAACAATGGTATTCGGATACGCAGTATTTT	CASSEQQWYSDTQYF
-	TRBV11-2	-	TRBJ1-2	TGTGCCAGCAGCTTGTCGGGAAGGGGGTGGGATGGCTACACCTTC	CASSLSGRGWDGYTF
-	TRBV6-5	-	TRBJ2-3	TGTGCCAGCAGTTACGGCGGGGGCGCAGAAACGCAGTATTTT	CASSYGGGAETQYF
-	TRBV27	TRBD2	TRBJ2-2	TGTGCCAGCTCCTGGACTAGGCGAAGTGGGGAGCTGTTTTTT	CASSWTRRSGELFF
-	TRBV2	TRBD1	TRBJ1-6	TGTGCCAGCAGCCTCGTTACAGGGGGCGTCCTGAACAATTCACCCCTCCACTTT	CASSLVTGGVLNNSPLHF
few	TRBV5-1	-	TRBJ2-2	TGCGCCAGCAGCTTTGGGGGCTCGAACACCGGGGAGCTGTTTTTT	CASSFGGSNTGELFF
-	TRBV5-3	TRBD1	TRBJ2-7	TGTGCCAGAAGCTTCATTGTAGGGACAGGGGGCCACGAGCAGTACTTC	CARSFIVGTGGHEQYF